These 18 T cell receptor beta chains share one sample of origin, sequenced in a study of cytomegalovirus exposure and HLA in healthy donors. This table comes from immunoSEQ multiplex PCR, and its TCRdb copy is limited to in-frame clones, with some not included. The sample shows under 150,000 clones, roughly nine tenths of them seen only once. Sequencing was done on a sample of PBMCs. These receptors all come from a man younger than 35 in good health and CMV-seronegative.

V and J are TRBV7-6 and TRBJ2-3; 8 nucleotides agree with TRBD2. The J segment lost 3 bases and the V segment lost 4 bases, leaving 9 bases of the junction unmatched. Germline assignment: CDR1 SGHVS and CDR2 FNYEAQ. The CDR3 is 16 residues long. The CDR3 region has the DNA TGTGCCAGCAGCTCCCGGGGTAGCGGGGCAACAGATACGCAGTATTTT. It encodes CASSSRGSGATDTQYF.

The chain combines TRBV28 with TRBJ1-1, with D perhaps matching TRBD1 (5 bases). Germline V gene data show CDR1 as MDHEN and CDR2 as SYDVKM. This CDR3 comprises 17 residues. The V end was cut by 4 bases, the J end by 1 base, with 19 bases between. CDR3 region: CASSSSRHDRENTEAFF. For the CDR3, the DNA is TGTGCCAGCAGTTCTTCCCGGCACGACAGAGAGAACACTGAAGCTTTCTTT.

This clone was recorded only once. As DNA, the CDR3 is TGTGCCAGCAGCTCGGGACAGGGGACCGCTCTTAAGCAGTACTTC. This gives the protein CASSSGQGTALKQYF. The chain has TRBV7-8 and TRBJ2-7; 10 nucleotides align to TRBD1. CDR1 is SGHVS, CDR2 FQNEAQ, per germline. CDR3 length: 15 amino acids. J gave up 8 bases and V 4 bases, and 11 bases lay outside the gene matches.

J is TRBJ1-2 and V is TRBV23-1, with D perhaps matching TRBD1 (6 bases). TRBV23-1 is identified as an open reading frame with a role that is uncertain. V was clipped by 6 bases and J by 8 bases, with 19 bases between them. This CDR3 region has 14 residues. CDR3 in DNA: TGCGCCAGCAGCCCCTCGCGGGGGGCGCAAGGCTACACCTTC. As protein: CASSPSRGAQGYTF.

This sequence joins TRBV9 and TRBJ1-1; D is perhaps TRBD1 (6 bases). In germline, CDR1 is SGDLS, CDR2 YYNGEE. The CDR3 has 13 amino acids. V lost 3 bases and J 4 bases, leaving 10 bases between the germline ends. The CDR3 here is CASSADSLTEAFF. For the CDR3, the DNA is TGTGCCAGCAGCGCGGACAGTCTCACTGAAGCTTTCTTT. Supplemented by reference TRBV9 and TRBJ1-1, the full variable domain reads DSGVTQTPKHLITATGQRVTLRCSPRSGDLSVYWYQQSLDQGLQFLIQYYNGEERAKGNILERFSAQQFPDLHSELNLSSLELGDSALYFCASSADSLTEAFFGQGTRLTVV.

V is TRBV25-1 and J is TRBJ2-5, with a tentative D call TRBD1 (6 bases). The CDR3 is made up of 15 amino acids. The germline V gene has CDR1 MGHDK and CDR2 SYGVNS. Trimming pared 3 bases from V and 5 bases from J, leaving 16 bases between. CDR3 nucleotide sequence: TGTGCCAGCAGTGACTGGGGGCGGGTTAAGGAGACCCAGTACTTC. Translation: CASSDWGRVKETQYF.

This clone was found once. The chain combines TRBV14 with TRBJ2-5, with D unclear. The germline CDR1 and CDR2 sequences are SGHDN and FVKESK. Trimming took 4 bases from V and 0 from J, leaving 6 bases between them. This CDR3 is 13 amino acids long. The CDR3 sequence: CASSRQYQETQYF. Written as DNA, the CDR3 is TGTGCCAGCAGCCGGCAGTACCAAGAGACCCAGTACTTC.

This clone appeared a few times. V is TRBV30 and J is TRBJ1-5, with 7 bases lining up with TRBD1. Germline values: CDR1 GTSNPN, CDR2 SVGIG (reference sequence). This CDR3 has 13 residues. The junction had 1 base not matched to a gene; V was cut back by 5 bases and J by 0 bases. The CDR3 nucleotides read TGTGCCTGGGACAGGGATAGCAATCAGCCCCAGCATTTT. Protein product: CAWDRDSNQPQHF.

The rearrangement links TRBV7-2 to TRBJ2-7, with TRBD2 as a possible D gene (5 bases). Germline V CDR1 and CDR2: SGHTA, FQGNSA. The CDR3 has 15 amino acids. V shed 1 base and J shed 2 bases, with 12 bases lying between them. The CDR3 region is CASSLVEGSPYEQYF. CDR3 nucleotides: TGTGCCAGCAGCTTAGTTGAGGGTTCCCCCTACGAGCAGTACTTC.

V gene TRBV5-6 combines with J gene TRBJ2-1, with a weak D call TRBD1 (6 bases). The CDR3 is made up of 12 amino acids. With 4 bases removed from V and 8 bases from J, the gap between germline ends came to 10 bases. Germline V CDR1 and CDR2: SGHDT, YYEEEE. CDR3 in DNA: TGTGCCAGCAGCCTACAGGGTTATGAGCAGTTCTTC. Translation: CASSLQGYEQFF.

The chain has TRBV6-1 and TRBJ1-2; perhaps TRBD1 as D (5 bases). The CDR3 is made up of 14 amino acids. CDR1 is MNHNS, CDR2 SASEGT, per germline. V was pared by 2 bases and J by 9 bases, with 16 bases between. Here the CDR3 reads CASSESPQGWSYTF. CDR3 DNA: TGTGCCAGCAGTGAAAGCCCTCAGGGATGGAGCTACACCTTC.

This chain's CDR3 is CAISSPGGGFEQYF. The CDR3 DNA is TGTGCCATCAGCAGTCCGGGCGGGGGATTCGAGCAGTACTTC. This chain uses TRBV10-3 with TRBJ2-7; 7 bases are shared with TRBD2. Germline assignment: CDR1 ENHRY and CDR2 SYGVKD. The CDR3 is 14 residues long. Losses at the gene ends were 6 bases for V and 6 bases for J; bases not matched to a gene: 11.

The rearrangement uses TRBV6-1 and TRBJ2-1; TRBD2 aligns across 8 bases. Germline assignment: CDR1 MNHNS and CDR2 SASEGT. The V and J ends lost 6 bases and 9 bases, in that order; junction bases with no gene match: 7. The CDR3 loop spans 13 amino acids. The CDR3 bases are TGTGCCAGCAGACGGACTAGCTCCAGTGAGCAGTTCTTC. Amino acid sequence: CASRRTSSSEQFF.

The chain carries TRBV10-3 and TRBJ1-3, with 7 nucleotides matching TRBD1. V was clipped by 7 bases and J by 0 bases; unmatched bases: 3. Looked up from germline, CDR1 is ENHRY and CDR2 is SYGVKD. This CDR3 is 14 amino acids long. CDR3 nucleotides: TGTGCCATCAACGACAGGGCCTCTGGAAACACCATATATTTT. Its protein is CAINDRASGNTIYF.

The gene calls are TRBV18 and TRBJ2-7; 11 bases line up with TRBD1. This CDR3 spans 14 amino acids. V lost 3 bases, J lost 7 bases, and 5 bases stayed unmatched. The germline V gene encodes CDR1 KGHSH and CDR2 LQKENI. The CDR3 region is CASSPGQGAEEQYF. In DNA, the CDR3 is TGTGCCAGCTCACCCGGACAGGGGGCGGAGGAGCAGTACTTC.

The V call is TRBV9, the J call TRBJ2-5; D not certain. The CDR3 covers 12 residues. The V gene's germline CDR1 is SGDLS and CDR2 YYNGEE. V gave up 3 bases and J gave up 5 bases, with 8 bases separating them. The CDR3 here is CASSASGETQYF. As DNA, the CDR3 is TGTGCCAGCAGCGCTTCAGGTGAGACCCAGTACTTC. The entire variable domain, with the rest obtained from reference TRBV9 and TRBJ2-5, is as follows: DSGVTQTPKHLITATGQRVTLRCSPRSGDLSVYWYQQSLDQGLQFLIQYYNGEERAKGNILERFSAQQFPDLHSELNLSSLELGDSALYFCASSASGETQYFGPGTRLLVL.

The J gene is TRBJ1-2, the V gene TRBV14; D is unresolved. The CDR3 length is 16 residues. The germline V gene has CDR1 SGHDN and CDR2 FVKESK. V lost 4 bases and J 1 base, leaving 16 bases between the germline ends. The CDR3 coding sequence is TGTGCCAGCAGCCCCCCTGGCGGGGTGATTAACTATGGCTACACCTTC. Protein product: CASSPPGGVINYGYTF.

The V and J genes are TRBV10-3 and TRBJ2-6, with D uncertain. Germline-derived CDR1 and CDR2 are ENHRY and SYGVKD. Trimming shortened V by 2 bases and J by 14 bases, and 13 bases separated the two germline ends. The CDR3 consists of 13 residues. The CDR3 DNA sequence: TGTGCCATCAGTGAGGGAACAGTCCCCCTCCTGACTTTC. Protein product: CAISEGTVPLLTF.